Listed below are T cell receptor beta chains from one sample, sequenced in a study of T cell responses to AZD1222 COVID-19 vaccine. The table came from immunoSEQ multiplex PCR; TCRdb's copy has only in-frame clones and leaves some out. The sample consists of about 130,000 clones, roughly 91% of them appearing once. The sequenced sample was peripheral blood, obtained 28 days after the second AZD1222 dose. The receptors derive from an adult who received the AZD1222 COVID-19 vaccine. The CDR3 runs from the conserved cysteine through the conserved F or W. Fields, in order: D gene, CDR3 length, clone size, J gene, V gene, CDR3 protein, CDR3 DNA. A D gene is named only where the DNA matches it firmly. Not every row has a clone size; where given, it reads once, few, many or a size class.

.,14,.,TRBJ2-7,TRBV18,CASSPRSSSYEQYF,TGTGCCAGCTCACCACGGAGTAGCTCCTACGAGCAGTACTTC
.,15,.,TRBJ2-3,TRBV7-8,CASSLLVRITDTQYF,TGTGCCAGCAGCTTGTTGGTTCGGATTACAGATACGCAGTATTTT
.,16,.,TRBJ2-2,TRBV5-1,CASRRGGSGNTGELFF,TGCGCCAGCAGACGTGGGGGGAGCGGAAACACCGGGGAGCTGTTTTTT
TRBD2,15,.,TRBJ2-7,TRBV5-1,CASRENSGRPYEQYF,TGCGCCAGCAGGGAAAATAGCGGGAGGCCCTACGAGCAGTACTTC
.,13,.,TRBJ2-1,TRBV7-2,CASSPLPLGEQFF,TGTGCCAGCAGCCCCCTCCCCCTGGGAGAGCAGTTCTTC
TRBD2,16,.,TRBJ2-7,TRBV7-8,CASSLAGSGRLSEQYF,TGTGCCAGCAGCTTAGCTGGCAGCGGGAGATTGAGCGAGCAGTACTTC
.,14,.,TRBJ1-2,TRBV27,CASSGQNFNYGYTF,TGTGCCAGCAGCGGACAGAACTTCAACTATGGCTACACCTTC
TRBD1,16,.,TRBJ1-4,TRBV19,CASTRGGRTRVEKLFF,TGTGCCAGTACCCGAGGGGGCAGGACACGTGTTGAAAAACTGTTTTTT
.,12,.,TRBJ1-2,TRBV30,CASTRGNYGYTF,TGTGCCTCGACCCGGGGTAACTATGGCTACACCTTC
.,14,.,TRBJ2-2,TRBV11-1,CASSATQGGGELFF,TGTGCCAGCAGCGCGACCCAGGGGGGCGGGGAGCTGTTTTTT
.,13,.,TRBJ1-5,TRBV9,CASSVDNNQPQHF,TGTGCCAGCAGCGTAGATAACAATCAGCCCCAGCATTTT
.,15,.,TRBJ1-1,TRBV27,CASSLVGTGKREAFF,TGTGCCAGCAGTTTAGTTGGGACGGGGAAGCGTGAAGCTTTCTTT
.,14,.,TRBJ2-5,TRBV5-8,CASSGGLWQETQYF,TGTGCCAGCAGCGGGGGATTATGGCAAGAGACCCAGTACTTC
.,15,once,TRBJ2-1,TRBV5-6,CASSLGQGFYTEQFF,TGTGCCAGCAGCTTGGGGCAGGGTTTTTATACAGAGCAGTTCTTC
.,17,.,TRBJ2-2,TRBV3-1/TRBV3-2,CASSQELTSLNTGELFF,TGTGCCAGCAGCCAGGAGTTGACTAGTTTGAACACCGGGGAGCTGTTTTTT
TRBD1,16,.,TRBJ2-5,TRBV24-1,CATSDQDRGLRETQYF,TGTGCCACCAGTGACCAGGACAGGGGCCTTAGGGAGACCCAGTACTTC
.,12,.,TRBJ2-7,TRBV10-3,CAIGGLGYEQYF,TGTGCCATCGGCGGACTCGGCTACGAGCAGTACTTC
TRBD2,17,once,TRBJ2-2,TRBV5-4,CASSLDLLAGRTGELFF,TGTGCCAGCAGCTTGGACCTCCTAGCGGGGAGGACCGGGGAGCTGTTTTTT
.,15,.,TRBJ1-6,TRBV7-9,CASRLTGRRYSPLHF,TGTGCCAGCAGGTTGACTGGACGGAGATATTCACCCCTCCACTTT
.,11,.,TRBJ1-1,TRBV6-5,CASTVGTEAFF,TGTGCCAGCACGGTTGGCACTGAAGCTTTCTTT
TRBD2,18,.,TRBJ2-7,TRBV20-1,CSASRGLAGGPVAYEQYF,TGCAGTGCTAGTAGGGGACTAGCGGGAGGGCCGGTCGCCTACGAGCAGTACTTC
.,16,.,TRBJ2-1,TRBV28,CASSLIEGLGSNEQFF,TGTGCCAGCAGTTTAATAGAGGGTCTGGGGAGTAATGAGCAGTTCTTC
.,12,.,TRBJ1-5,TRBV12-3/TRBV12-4,CASRRINQPQHF,TGTGCCAGCAGAAGGATCAATCAGCCCCAGCATTTT
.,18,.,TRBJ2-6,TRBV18,CASSRLGTVELAANVLTF,TGTGCCAGCTCACGTTTGGGGACGGTGGAGTTAGCCGCCAACGTCCTGACTTTC
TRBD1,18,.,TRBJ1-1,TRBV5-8,CASSSRTGGIWTDTEAFF,TGTGCCAGCAGCTCCCGGACAGGGGGCATTTGGACGGACACTGAAGCTTTCTTT
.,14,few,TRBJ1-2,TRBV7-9,CASSARAGNYGYTF,TGTGCCAGCAGCGCAAGGGCAGGGAACTATGGCTACACCTTC
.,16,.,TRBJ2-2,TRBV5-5,CASSLIQVRNTGELFF,TGTGCCAGCAGCTTGATACAGGTTAGGAACACCGGGGAGCTGTTTTTT
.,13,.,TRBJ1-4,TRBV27,CASSLIGQEKLFF,TGTGCCAGCAGTTTAATCGGACAGGAAAAACTGTTTTTT
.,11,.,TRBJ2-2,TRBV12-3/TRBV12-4,CASSYTGELFF,TGTGCCAGCAGCTACACCGGGGAGCTGTTTTTT
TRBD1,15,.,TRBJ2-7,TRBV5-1,CASSLLTGVSYEQYF,TGCGCCAGCAGCTTGTTAACAGGGGTCTCGTACGAGCAGTACTTC
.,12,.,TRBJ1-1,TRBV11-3,CASSGQNTEAFF,TGTGCCAGTTCGGGACAGAACACTGAAGCTTTCTTT
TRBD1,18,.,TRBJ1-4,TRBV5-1,CASSSGTGAWATNEKLFF,TGCGCCAGCAGCTCCGGGACAGGGGCGTGGGCAACTAATGAAAAACTGTTTTTT
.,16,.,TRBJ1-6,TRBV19,CASSIDRASLNSPLHF,TGTGCCAGTAGTATAGATCGGGCCAGCCTTAATTCACCCCTCCACTTT
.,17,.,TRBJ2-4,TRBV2,CASSESSYSVPKNIQYF,TGTGCCAGCAGTGAATCCTCCTATAGTGTCCCCAAAAACATTCAGTACTTC
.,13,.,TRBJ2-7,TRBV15,CATSRVGSYEQYF,TGTGCCACCAGCAGGGTTGGATCCTACGAGCAGTACTTC
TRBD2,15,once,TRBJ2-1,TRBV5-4,CASRGWSGDYNEQFF,TGTGCCAGCAGGGGATGGAGCGGGGATTACAATGAGCAGTTCTTC
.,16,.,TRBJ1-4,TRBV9,CASSVGTGLYNEKLFF,TGTGCCAGCAGCGTCGGAACGGGACTCTATAATGAAAAACTGTTTTTT
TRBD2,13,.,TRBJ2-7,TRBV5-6,CASSSGTSYEQYF,TGTGCCAGCAGCTCGGGGACTAGCTACGAGCAGTACTTC
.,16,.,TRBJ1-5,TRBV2,CASSGSRGISNQPQHF,TGTGCCAGCAGTGGGAGCCGGGGGATTAGCAATCAGCCCCAGCATTTT
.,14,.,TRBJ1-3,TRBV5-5,CASSSGGPGNTIYF,TGTGCCAGCAGCTCCGGGGGCCCTGGAAACACCATATATTTT
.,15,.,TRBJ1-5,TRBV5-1,CASSLWGDGNQPQHF,TGCGCCAGCAGCTTGTGGGGTGATGGCAATCAGCCCCAGCATTTT
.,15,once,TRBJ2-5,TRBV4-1,CASSQVGRAEETQYF,TGCGCCAGCAGCCAAGTTGGGCGGGCGGAAGAGACCCAGTACTTC
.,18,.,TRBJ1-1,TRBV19,CASSIEHRRGRRNTEAFF,TGTGCCAGTAGTATAGAACATCGTCGGGGGCGCAGAAACACTGAAGCTTTCTTT
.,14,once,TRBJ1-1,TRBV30,CAGPQGETNTEAFF,TGTGCCGGCCCTCAGGGAGAAACGAACACTGAAGCTTTCTTT
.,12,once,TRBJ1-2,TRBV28,CASQTGAYGYTF,TGTGCCAGCCAAACCGGGGCCTATGGCTACACCTTC
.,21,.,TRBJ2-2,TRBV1,CTSSQEDVGQGAPSNTGELFF,.
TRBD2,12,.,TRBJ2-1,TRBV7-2,CASSSRDYLQFF,TGTGCCAGCAGCTCCCGGGACTACTTGCAGTTCTTC
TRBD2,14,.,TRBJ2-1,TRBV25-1,CASSAGLAGGSKIF,TGTGCCAGCAGCGCCGGACTAGCGGGAGGGTCGAAAATCTTC
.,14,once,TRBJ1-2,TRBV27,CASSLSARYDGYTF,TGTGCCAGCAGTTTATCCGCCAGGTACGATGGCTACACCTTC
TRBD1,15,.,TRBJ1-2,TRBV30,CAWSNMGQGKYGYTF,TGTGCCTGGAGTAACATGGGACAGGGGAAGTACGGCTACACCTTC
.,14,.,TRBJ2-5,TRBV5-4,CASSLMKGSETQYF,TGTGCCAGCAGCTTGATGAAGGGCTCGGAGACCCAGTACTTC
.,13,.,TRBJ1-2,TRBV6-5,CASSPDTLGGYTF,TGTGCCAGCAGTCCGGACACGCTGGGTGGCTACACCTTC
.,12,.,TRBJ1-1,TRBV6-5,CASSTRRTEAFF,TGTGCCAGCAGTACCCGGCGGACTGAAGCTTTCTTT